This T cell receptor (beta chain) was sequenced in a study of blood T cell repertoires in COVID-19. Turning to the study itself: Collection of acute and convalescent COVID-19 samples took place in the United States, Italy and Spain. Nucleic acid was either cDNA or gDNA, and it came from T cells, B-cell-depleted T cells, or PBMCs.

The germline V gene has CDR1 SGDLS and CDR2 YYNGEE. This CDR3 region has 18 residues. J was trimmed by 0 bases and V by 4 bases; bases with no gene match: 13. Authors' data handling: Reference gene primer amplification in the assay estimated nucleated cell counts. TCRdb's copy holds only in-frame clones and misses some; the assay was immunoSEQ multiplex PCR. The DNA gave D and trimming, while V, J and clone size come from that table. The sample has about 160,000 clones, more than 80% seen once; the top ten hold approximately 3%. The receptor's source is a man aged 60 to 69 with acute or convalescent COVID-19. The genes are TRBV9 and TRBJ1-3, with 7 bases identical to TRBD1. The sequenced sample was peripheral blood. The CDR3 region is CASSLRKGAAFSGNTIYF. CDR3 DNA sequence: TGTGCCAGCAGCTTACGGAAGGGGGCGGCTTTCTCTGGAAACACCATATATTTT.